This TCR beta chain was observed in a study of CD8 T cells in Susac syndrome. CD8+ and CD4+ T cells circulating in blood were sequenced for TCR beta. An amount of RNA that ranged from 0.5 to 1 ug was reverse transcribed with random hexamers. Across 54 Vbeta and 13 Jbeta, TCR beta CDR3 was amplified with immunoSEQ multiplex PCR. TCRdb processed the immunoSEQ multiplex PCR reads anew with MiXCR; each CDR3 protein has one entry. The sample has fewer than 250,000 distinct CDR3 sequences; 92% are singletons. CDR1 SGHVS and CDR2 FQNEAQ come from the germline V gene. The CDR3 sequence is 12 residues long. Trimming pared 4 bases from V and 11 bases from J, leaving 11 bases between. This clonotype has a handful of counts.

This sequence joins TRBV7-8 and TRBJ1-4; D is unclear. The TCR sequence derives from a human donor with multiple sclerosis. Sequenced input: CD8+ T cells from PBMCs. The CDR3 is CASSYQGRKLFF. The CDR3 DNA reads TGTGCCAGCAGCTACCAAGGGAGGAAACTGTTTTTT.